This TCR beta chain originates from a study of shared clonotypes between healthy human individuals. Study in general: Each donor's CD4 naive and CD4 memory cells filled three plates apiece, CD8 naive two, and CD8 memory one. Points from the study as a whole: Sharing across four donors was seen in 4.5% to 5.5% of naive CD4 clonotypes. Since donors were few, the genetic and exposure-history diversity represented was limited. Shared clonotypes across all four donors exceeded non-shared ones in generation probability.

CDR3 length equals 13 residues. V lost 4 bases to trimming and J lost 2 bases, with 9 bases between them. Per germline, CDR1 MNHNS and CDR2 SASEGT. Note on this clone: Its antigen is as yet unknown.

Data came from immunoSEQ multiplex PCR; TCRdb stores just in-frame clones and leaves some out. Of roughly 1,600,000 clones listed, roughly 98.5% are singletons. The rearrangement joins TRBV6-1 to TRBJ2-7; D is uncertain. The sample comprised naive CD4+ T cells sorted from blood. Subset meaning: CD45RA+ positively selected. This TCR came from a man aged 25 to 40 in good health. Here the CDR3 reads CASSVVSPYEQYF. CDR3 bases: TGTGCCAGCAGTGTGGTCAGCCCCTACGAGCAGTACTTC.